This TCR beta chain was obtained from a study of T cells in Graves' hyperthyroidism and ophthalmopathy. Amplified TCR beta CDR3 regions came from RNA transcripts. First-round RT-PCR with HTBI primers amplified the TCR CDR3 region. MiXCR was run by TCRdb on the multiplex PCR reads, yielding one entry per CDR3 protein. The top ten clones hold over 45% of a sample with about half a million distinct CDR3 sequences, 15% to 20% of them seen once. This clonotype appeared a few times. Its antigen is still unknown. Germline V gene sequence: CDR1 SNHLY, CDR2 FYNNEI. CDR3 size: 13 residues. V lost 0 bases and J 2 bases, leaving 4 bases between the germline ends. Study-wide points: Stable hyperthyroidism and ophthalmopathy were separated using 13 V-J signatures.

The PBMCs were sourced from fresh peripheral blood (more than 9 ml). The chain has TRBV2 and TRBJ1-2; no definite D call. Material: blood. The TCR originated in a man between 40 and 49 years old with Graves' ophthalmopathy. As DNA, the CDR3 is TGTGCCAGCAGTGAAGCAAAGAACTATGGCTACACCTTC. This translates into CASSEAKNYGYTF.